These 6 T cell receptor beta chains share one sample of origin, sequenced in a study of blood T cell repertoires in COVID-19 (dated by TCRdb to the early 2020s). To prepare the library, the immunoSEQ multiplex PCR assay was applied. The table comes from immuneACCESS by way of TCRdb, which keeps in-frame sequences with V and J called. Part of the clones is missing from these tables; in studies checked, under half for an unresolved V gene and the rest for unknown reasons. The sample data list over 80,000 clones, and roughly 90% of these were observed just once. The top ten hold 1.2% of the sample. The sample consisted of peripheral blood. The receptors stem from an older man with active or convalescent COVID-19.

The rearrangement joins TRBV7-2 to TRBJ2-3; 8 bases align to TRBD1. CDR3 size: 16 residues. V lost 5 bases, J lost 4 bases, and 11 bases stayed unmatched. Germline V gene lookup returns CDR1 SGHTA and CDR2 FQGNSA. The CDR3 loop is CASSARAGGAADTQYF. The CDR3 DNA sequence: TGTGCCAGCAGCGCCAGAGCAGGGGGCGCGGCAGATACGCAGTATTTT.

The CDR3, as DNA: TGTGCCAGCAGCTCGGACAGGGTATTGGCGACCCAGTACTTC. It yields the protein CASSSDRVLATQYF. V gene TRBV11-2 combines with J gene TRBJ2-5; 8 bases are shared with TRBD1. Germline trimming cut 4 bases from V and 7 bases from J; bases unmatched to any gene: 8. Per germline, CDR1 SGHAT and CDR2 FQNNGV. The CDR3 has 14 residues. The entire variable domain, with the rest obtained from reference TRBV11-2 and TRBJ2-5, is as follows: EAGVAQSPRYKIIEKRQSVAFWCNPISGHATLYWYQQILGQGPKLLIQFQNNGVVDDSQLPKDRFSAERLKGVDSTLKIQPAKLEDSAVYLCASSSDRVLATQYFGPGTRLLVL.

V usage is TRBV21-1 and J usage is TRBJ2-5; the D segment call TRBD1 is taken from the table without a DNA check. TRBV21-1 is termed a pseudogene. The CDR3 is 18 residues long. CDR3 residues: CASSNIVFVGRSNGTQYF. The CDR3 bases are TGTGCCAGCAGCAATATTGTTTTCGTGGGGCGATCTAACGGGACCCAGTACTTC.

This clone was detected once. This sequence joins TRBV30 and TRBJ1-2; TRBD1 matches 7 bases. Germline values: CDR1 GTSNPN, CDR2 SVGIG (reference sequence). V dropped 2 bases and J dropped 4; count of bases not matched to a gene: 1. The CDR3 loop spans 12 amino acids. The CDR3 here is CAWSRQGYGYTF. For the CDR3, the DNA is TGTGCCTGGAGTCGACAGGGCTATGGCTACACCTTC. Drawing the rest from reference TRBV30 and TRBJ1-2, the complete variable domain is SQTIHQWPATLVQPVGSPLSLECTVEGTSNPNLYWYRQAAGRGLQLLFYSVGIGQISSEVPQNLSASRPQDRQFILSSKKLLLSDSGFYLCAWSRQGYGYTFGSGTRLTVV.

The chain has TRBV4-1 and TRBJ2-1; no firm D call. The CDR3 is 15 amino acids. Trimming took off 0 bases at V and 6 bases at J, with 12 bases between the two ends. Germline V gene data show CDR1 as MGHRA and CDR2 as YSYEKL. The CDR3: CASSQDMGNFNEQFF. In DNA form, the CDR3 reads TGCGCCAGCAGCCAAGATATGGGCAACTTCAATGAGCAGTTCTTC.

The rearrangement links TRBV4-1 to TRBJ1-2, with D unclear. V gave up 0 bases and J gave up 8 bases, with 19 bases separating them. In germline, CDR1 is MGHRA, CDR2 YSYEKL. The length of the CDR3 is 16 residues. The CDR3 DNA reads TGCGCCAGCAGCCAAGATGGAGGCAGAGCGGAGTGGGGCTACACCTTC. It specifies CASSQDGGRAEWGYTF.